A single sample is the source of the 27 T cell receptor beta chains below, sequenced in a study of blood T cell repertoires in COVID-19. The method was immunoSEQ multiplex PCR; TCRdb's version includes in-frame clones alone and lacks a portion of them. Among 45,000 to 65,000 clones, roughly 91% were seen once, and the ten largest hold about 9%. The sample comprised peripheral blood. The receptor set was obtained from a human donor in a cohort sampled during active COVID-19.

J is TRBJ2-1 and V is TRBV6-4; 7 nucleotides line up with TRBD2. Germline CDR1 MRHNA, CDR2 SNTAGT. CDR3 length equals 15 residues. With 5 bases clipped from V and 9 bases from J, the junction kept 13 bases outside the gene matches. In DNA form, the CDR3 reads TGTGCCAGCAGTCGTGGCGGGAGTGGGTTGGGTGAGCAGTTCTTC. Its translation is CASSRGGSGLGEQFF.

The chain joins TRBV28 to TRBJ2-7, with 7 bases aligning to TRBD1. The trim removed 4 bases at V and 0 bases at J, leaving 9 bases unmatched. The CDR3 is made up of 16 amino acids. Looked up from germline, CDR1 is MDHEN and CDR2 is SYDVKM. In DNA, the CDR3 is TGTGCCAGCAGTTCCCGGTTGACAGGGCCCTCCTACGAGCAGTACTTC. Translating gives CASSSRLTGPSYEQYF.

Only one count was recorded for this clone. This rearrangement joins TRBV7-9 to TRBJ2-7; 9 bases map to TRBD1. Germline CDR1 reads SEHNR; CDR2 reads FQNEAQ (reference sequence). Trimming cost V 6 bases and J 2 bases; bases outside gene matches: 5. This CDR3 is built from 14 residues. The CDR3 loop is CASSRDRAPYEQYF. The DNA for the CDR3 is TGTGCCAGCAGTCGGGACAGGGCCCCCTACGAGCAGTACTTC.

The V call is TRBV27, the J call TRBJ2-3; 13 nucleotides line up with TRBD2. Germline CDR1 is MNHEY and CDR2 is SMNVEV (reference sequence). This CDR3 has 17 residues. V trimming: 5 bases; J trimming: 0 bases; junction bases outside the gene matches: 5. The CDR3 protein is CASSPLTSGGSTDTQYF. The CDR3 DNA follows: TGTGCCAGCAGTCCCCTGACTAGCGGGGGGAGCACAGATACGCAGTATTTT.

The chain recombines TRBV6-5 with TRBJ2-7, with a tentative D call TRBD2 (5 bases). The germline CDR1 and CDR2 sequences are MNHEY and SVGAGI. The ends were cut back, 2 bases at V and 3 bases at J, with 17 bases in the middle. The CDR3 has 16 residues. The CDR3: CASSYGLDSTFYEQYF. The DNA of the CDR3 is TGTGCCAGCAGTTACGGGTTGGACTCGACCTTCTACGAGCAGTACTTC.

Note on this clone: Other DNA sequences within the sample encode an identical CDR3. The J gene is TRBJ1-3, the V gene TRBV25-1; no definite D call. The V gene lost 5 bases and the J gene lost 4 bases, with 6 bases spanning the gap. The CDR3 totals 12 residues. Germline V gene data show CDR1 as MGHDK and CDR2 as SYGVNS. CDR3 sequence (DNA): TGTGCCAGCAGTCCTTCCGGAAACACCATATATTTT. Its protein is CASSPSGNTIYF.

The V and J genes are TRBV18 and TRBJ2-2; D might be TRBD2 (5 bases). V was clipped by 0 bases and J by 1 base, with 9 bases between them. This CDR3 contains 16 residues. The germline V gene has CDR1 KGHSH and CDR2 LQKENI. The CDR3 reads CASSPPSGLNTGELFF. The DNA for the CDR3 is TGTGCCAGCTCACCACCAAGCGGACTGAACACCGGGGAGCTGTTTTTT. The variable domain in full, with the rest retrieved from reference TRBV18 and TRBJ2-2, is NAGVMQNPRHLVRRRGQEARLRCSPMKGHSHVYWYRQLPEEGLKFMVYLQKENIIDESGMPKERFSAEFPKEGPSILRIQQVVRGDSAAYFCASSPPSGLNTGELFFGEGSRLTVL.

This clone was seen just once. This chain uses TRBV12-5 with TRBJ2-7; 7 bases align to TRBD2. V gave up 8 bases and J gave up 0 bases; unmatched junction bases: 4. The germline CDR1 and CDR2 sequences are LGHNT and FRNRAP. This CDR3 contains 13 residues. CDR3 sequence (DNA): TGTGCTAGTCCTTGGGAGGGCTCCTACGAGCAGTACTTC. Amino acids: CASPWEGSYEQYF.

The CDR3 DNA reads as TGTGCCAGCAGCCGGACAGGGGACGAGCAGTACTTC. Translation gives CASSRTGDEQYF. The chain joins TRBV11-3 to TRBJ2-7; 9 bases fit TRBD1. This CDR3 comprises 12 residues. The germline V gene has CDR1 SGHNT and CDR2 YENEEA. V trimming: 5 bases; J trimming: 5 bases; junction bases outside the gene matches: 1.

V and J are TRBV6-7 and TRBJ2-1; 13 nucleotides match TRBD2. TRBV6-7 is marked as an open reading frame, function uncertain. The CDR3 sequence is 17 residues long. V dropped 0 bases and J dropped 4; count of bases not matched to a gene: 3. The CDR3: CASSYSSGLAGYNEQFF. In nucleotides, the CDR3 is TGTGCCAGCAGTTACTCCTCGGGACTAGCGGGGTACAATGAGCAGTTCTTC.

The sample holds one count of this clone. As DNA, the CDR3 is TGTGCCAGCAACTTTAGCGGAAACAACTACGAGCAGTACTTC. As protein: CASNFSGNNYEQYF. The rearrangement links TRBV15 to TRBJ2-7; D might be TRBD2 (6 bases). Trimming took off 10 bases at V and 3 bases at J, with 19 bases between the two ends. In germline, CDR1 is LNHNV, CDR2 YYDKDF (reference sequence). CDR3 size: 14 residues.

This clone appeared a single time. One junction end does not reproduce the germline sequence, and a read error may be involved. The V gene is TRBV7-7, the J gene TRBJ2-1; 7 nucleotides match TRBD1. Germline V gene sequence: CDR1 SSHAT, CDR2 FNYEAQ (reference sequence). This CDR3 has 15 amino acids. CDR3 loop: CASSPSRDSHNEQFF. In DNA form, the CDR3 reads TGTGCTAGCAGCCCGTCTCGGGACAGCCACAATGAGCAGTTCTTC. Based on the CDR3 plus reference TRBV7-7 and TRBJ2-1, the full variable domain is GAGVSQSPRYKVTKRGQDVTLRCDPISSHATLYWYQQALGQGPEFLTYFNYEAQPDKSGLPSDRFSAERPEGSISTLTIQRTEQRDSAMYRCASSPSRDSHNEQFFGPGTRLTVL.

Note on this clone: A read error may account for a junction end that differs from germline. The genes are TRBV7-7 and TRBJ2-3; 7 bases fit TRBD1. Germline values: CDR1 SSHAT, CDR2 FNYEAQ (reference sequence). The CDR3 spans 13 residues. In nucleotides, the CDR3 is TGTGCTAGCAGCCCCACAGGGGCAGATACGCAGTATTTT. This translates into CASSPTGADTQYF.

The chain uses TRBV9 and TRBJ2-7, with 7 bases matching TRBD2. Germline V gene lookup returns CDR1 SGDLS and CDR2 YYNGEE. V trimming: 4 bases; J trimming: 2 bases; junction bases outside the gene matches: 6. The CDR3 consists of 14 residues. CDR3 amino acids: CASSITAGTYEQYF. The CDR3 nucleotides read TGTGCCAGCAGCATTACAGCGGGGACCTACGAGCAGTACTTC.

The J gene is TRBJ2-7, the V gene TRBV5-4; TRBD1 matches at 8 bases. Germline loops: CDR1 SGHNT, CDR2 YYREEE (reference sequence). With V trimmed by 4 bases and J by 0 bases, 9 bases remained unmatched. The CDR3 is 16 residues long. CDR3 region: CASSRDRGRSSYEQYF. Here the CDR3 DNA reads TGTGCCAGCAGCAGAGACAGGGGCAGGAGCTCCTACGAGCAGTACTTC.

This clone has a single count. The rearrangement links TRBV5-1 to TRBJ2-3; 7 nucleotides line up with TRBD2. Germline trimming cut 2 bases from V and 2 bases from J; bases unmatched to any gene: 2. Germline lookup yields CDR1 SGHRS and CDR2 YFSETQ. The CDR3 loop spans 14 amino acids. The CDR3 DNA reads TGCGCCAGCAGCTTCGGGGGGACCACAGATACGCAGTATTTT. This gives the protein CASSFGGTTDTQYF.

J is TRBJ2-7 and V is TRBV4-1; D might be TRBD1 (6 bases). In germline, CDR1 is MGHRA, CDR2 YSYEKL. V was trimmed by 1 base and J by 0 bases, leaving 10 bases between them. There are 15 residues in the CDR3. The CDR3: CASSQVKTGSYEQYF. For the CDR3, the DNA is TGCGCCAGCAGCCAAGTGAAGACAGGCTCCTACGAGCAGTACTTC.

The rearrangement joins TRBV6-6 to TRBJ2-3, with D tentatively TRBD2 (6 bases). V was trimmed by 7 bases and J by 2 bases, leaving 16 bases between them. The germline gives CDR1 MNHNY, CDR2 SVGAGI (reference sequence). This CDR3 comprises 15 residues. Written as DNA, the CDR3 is TGTGCCAGCACCCACGGGGGAACCTACACAGATACGCAGTATTTT. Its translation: CASTHGGTYTDTQYF.

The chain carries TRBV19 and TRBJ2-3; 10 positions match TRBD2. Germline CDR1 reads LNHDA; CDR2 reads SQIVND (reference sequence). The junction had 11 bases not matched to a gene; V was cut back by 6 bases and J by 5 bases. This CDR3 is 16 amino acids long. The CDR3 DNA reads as TGTGCCAGTAGGGTAGCGGGGGGATCCGTCAGAGATACGCAGTATTTT. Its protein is CASRVAGGSVRDTQYF.

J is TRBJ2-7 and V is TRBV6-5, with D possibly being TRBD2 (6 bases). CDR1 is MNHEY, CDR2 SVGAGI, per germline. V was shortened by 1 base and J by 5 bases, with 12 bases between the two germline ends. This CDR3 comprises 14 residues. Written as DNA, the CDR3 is TGTGCCAGCAGTTACTTCGGCAGGGAGGACGAGCAGTACTTC. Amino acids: CASSYFGREDEQYF.

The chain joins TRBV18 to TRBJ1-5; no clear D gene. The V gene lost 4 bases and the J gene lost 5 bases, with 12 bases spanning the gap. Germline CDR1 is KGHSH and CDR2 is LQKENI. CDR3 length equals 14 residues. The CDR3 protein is CASSLQQSDQPQHF. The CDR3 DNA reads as TGTGCCAGCTCACTACAACAGAGTGATCAGCCCCAGCATTTT.

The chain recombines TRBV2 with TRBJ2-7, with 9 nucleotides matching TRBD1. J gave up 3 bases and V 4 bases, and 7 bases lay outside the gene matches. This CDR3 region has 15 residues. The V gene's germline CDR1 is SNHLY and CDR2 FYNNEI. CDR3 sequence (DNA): TGTGCCAGCAGTGGGACAGGGGCAGTAATCTACGAGCAGTACTTC. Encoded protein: CASSGTGAVIYEQYF.

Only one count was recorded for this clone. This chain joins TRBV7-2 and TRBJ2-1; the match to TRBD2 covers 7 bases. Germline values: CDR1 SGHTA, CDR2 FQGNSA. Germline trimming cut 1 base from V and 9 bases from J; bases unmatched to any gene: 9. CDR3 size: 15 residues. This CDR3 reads CASSLEVTSISEQFF. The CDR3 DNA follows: TGTGCCAGCAGCTTAGAAGTGACTAGCATTAGTGAGCAGTTCTTC.

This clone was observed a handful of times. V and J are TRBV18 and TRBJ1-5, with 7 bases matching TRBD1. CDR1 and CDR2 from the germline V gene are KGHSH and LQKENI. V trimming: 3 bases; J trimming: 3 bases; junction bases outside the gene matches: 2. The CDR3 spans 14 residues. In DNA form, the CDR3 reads TGTGCCAGCTCACCTACAGGGGACAATCAGCCCCAGCATTTT. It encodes CASSPTGDNQPQHF.

CDR3 in DNA: TGTGCCAGCAGCTACCGACTAGCGGTTGAGCAGTTCTTC. This encodes CASSYRLAVEQFF. This sequence joins TRBV7-8 and TRBJ2-1; 9 nucleotides line up with TRBD2. The V and J ends lost 4 bases and 9 bases, in that order; junction bases with no gene match: 4. The CDR3 consists of 13 residues. CDR1 is SGHVS, CDR2 FQNEAQ, per germline.

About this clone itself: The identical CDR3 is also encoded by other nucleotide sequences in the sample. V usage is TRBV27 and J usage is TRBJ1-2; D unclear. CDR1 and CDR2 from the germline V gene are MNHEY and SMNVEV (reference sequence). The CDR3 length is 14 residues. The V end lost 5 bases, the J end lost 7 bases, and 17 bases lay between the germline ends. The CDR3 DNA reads TGTGCCAGCAGTCCGAGGACGGCCGGAGGTGGCTACACCTTC. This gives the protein CASSPRTAGGGYTF.

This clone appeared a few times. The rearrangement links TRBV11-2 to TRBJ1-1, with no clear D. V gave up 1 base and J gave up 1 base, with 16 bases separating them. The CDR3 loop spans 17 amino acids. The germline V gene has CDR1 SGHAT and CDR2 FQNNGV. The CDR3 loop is CASSLGTLGLWNTEAFF. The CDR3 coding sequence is TGTGCCAGCAGCTTAGGAACGCTGGGCTTGTGGAACACTGAAGCTTTCTTT.